One and the same sample provided the 7 T cell receptor beta chains below, sequenced in a study of blood T cells in healthy people across ages. A second PCR, run for roughly 7 to 12 cycles, used a sample-barcoded 5' primer plus a J-beta primer mix. TCRdb passed the 5' RACE reads through MiXCR, listing each CDR3 protein once. This sample carries 800,000 or so distinct CDR3 sequences, around 68% of them seen once, and the ten largest clones take about a quarter. Sequencing was performed on blood. Receptors originate from a man aged 25 to 40 in good health.

V is TRBV10-3 and J is TRBJ2-3; TRBD2 is a possible D gene (6 bases). This CDR3 has 17 residues. V was shortened by 8 bases and J by 4 bases, with 25 bases between the two germline ends. The germline CDR1 and CDR2 sequences are ENHRY and SYGVKD. The CDR3 coding sequence is TGTGCCATCTGCCCCTCCTCCGGGAGTAGTGGATCAGATACGCAGTATTTT. Amino acid sequence: CAICPSSGSSGSDTQYF.

The rearrangement joins TRBV24-1 to TRBJ2-3; 14 bases align to TRBD2. The CDR3 runs 16 residues. CDR1 and CDR2 from the germline V gene are KGHDR and SFDVKD. V shed 4 bases, J shed 6 bases, and the junction held 5 bases outside the gene matches. The CDR3 here is CATSDPGLAGADTQYF. The CDR3 DNA is TGTGCCACCAGTGACCCGGGACTAGCGGGGGCGGATACGCAGTATTTT.

The chain employs TRBV5-1 and TRBJ2-7; the D gene is possibly TRBD1 (5 bases). Between the trimmed V and J ends, which lost 0 bases and 4 bases, there was a span of 14 bases. There are 15 residues in the CDR3. CDR1 is SGHRS and CDR2 is YFSETQ in the germline V gene. CDR3 coding DNA: TGCGCCAGCAGCTTGGGCCAAGGGGATGTGTACGAGCAGTACTTC. As protein: CASSLGQGDVYEQYF. The whole variable domain, filled in from reference TRBV5-1 and TRBJ2-7, reads KAGVTQTPRYLIKTRGQQVTLSCSPISGHRSVSWYQQTPGQGLQFLFEYFSETQRNKGNFPGRFSGRQFSNSRSEMNVSTLELGDSALYLCASSLGQGDVYEQYFGPGTRLTVT.

The chain recombines TRBV20-1 with TRBJ1-2; 12 bases line up with TRBD1. From germline, CDR1 is DFQATT and CDR2 SNEGSKA (reference sequence). The V gene end was trimmed by 4 bases and the J gene end by 2 bases; junction bases not matched to a gene: 2. This CDR3 comprises 14 residues. The CDR3 sequence is CSATGQGANYGYTF. The DNA for the CDR3 is TGCAGTGCTACGGGACAGGGGGCCAACTATGGCTACACCTTC.

The gene calls are TRBV4-2 and TRBJ2-5; 15 bases are a match to TRBD2. J lost 4 bases, V lost 5 bases, and 5 bases had no gene match. Germline V CDR1 and CDR2: LGHNA, YNFKEQ. CDR3 length: 16 residues. Written as DNA, the CDR3 is TGTGCCAGCAGCTTTAGGACTAGCGGGGGGGGAGAGACCCAGTACTTC. It yields the protein CASSFRTSGGGETQYF.

This clonotype was seen more than once but under ten times. This chain uses TRBV25-1 with TRBJ2-7; D assignment may be TRBD1 or TRBD2 (5 bases each). Trimming cost V 9 bases and J 4 bases, with 16 bases left between them. This CDR3 has 13 amino acids. Germline values: CDR1 MGHDK, CDR2 SYGVNS. This chain's CDR3 is CASKVGVGYEQYF. DNA of the CDR3: TGTGCCAGTAAGGTGGGGGTTGGATACGAGCAGTACTTC.

This chain connects TRBV11-2 to TRBJ2-1; no definite D call. Germline assignment: CDR1 SGHAT and CDR2 FQNNGV. V was cut by 7 bases and J by 5 bases, with 15 bases left in between. The CDR3 consists of 14 residues. The CDR3 protein is CASTPRAVNNEQFF. As DNA, the CDR3 is TGTGCCAGCACCCCTAGGGCGGTGAACAATGAGCAGTTCTTC.